A selection of T cell receptor beta chains follows, all from one sample in a study of CD8+ T cells in alopecia areata. TCRdb keeps only in-frame clones here, not all; method: immunoSEQ multiplex PCR. The sample yields fewer than 250,000 clones, 43% seen once. The source was CD4+ T cells sorted from blood, collected around week 36, from a patient treated with tofacitinib. The receptors were gathered from a human donor with alopecia areata. Each CDR3 is given with its conserved first and last residue. A D gene is named only where the DNA matches it firmly. Only part of the rows carry a size: once, few, many, or a class if the clone is expanded.

size	D	V	J	CDR3	DNA
.	TRBD1	TRBV2	TRBJ1-4	CASSGSTGVEKLFF	TGTGCCAGCAGTGGATCGACAGGGGTTGAAAAACTGTTTTTT
few	TRBD2	TRBV6-6	TRBJ2-7	CASSRKTSGVSYEQYF	TGTGCCAGCAGTAGAAAGACTAGCGGGGTCTCCTACGAGCAGTACTTC
.	TRBD1	TRBV6-6	TRBJ2-7	CASSYSRQGVGEQYF	TGTGCCAGCAGTTACTCCCGACAGGGCGTAGGCGAGCAGTACTTC
.	.	TRBV19	TRBJ2-7	CASGLHEQYF	TGTGCCAGTGGCTTGCACGAGCAGTACTTC
.	.	TRBV4-3	TRBJ2-6	CASSQEDSRGSGANVLTF	TGCGCCAGCAGCCAAGAAGATAGCCGGGGCTCTGGGGCCAACGTCCTGACTTTC
few	.	TRBV5-1	TRBJ2-5	CASSLVAEETQYF	TGCGCCAGCAGCTTGGTGGCAGAAGAGACCCAGTACTTC
.	.	TRBV28	TRBJ2-4	CASSFSGSLAKNIQYF	TGTGCCAGCAGTTTTTCGGGATCCCTAGCCAAAAACATTCAGTACTTC
.	.	TRBV5-6	TRBJ2-4	CASSWRAPKNIQYF	TGTGCCAGCAGCTGGCGGGCTCCCAAAAACATTCAGTACTTC
.	TRBD1	TRBV30	TRBJ2-1	CAWSRQGRNEQFF	TGTGCCTGGAGCCGACAGGGGCGCAATGAGCAGTTCTTC
few	.	TRBV30	TRBJ2-1	CAWRGINEQFF	TGTGCCTGGAGGGGAATCAATGAGCAGTTCTTC
.	TRBD1	TRBV29-1	TRBJ2-5	CSAVGQGARTQYF	TGCAGTGCCGTTGGACAGGGAGCACGGACCCAGTACTTC
.	.	TRBV27	TRBJ1-4	CASSRLPASNEKLFF	TGTGCCAGCAGTCGCTTGCCGGCTTCTAATGAAAAACTGTTTTTT
.	TRBD1	TRBV7-8	TRBJ1-4	CASSLALPGQGKKLFF	TGTGCCAGCAGCTTAGCTTTACCGGGACAGGGAAAAAAACTGTTTTTT
.	TRBD1	TRBV20-1	TRBJ1-2	CSVGTGSGYTF	TGCAGTGTAGGGACAGGTTCTGGCTACACCTTC
.	.	TRBV19	TRBJ2-7	CATSTDGGLYEQYF	TGTGCCACCAGTACGGACGGGGGGCTCTACGAGCAGTACTTC
.	.	TRBV18	TRBJ2-1	CASSPPGGKASYNEQFF	TGTGCCAGCTCACCCCCAGGAGGGAAAGCCTCCTACAATGAGCAGTTCTTC
.	.	TRBV20-1	TRBJ2-7	CSVNGLPEQYF	TGCAGTGTCAATGGACTCCCGGAGCAGTACTTC
.	.	TRBV4-3	TRBJ1-1	CASSTHSEAFF	TGCGCCAGCAGCACACACAGCGAAGCTTTCTTT
.	.	TRBV7-8	TRBJ1-2	CASSSNRPTPNYGYTF	TGTGCCAGCAGCTCGAATCGTCCCACCCCTAACTATGGCTACACCTTC
few	.	TRBV4-3	TRBJ2-1	CASSQGEGNEQFF	TGCGCCAGCAGCCAAGGCGAGGGCAATGAGCAGTTCTTC
few	.	TRBV5-4	TRBJ2-3	CASSTEGATDTQYF	TGTGCCAGCAGCACCGAGGGAGCCACAGATACGCAGTATTTT
.	.	TRBV5-1	TRBJ2-1	CASSLAREQFF	TGCGCCAGCAGCTTGGCCCGAGAGCAGTTCTTC
few	.	TRBV18	TRBJ2-6	CASSPPAVSGANVLTF	TGTGCCAGCTCACCACCAGCGGTCTCTGGGGCCAACGTCCTGACTTTC
.	TRBD1	TRBV29-1	TRBJ2-7	CSVPGTGDYEQYF	TGCAGCGTACCCGGGACAGGGGACTACGAGCAGTACTTC
.	.	TRBV2	TRBJ2-3	CASRDTDTQYF	TGTGCCAGCAGGGATACAGATACGCAGTATTTT